Listed here is a single TCR beta chain. This sample was included in a study of blood T cell repertoires in COVID-19. Enrollment of patients from Seattle took place during active infection, with longitudinal follow-up. Repertoires were generated with immunoSEQ multiplex PCR, while TCRdb's copy carries only in-frame clones and drops some. The top ten clones hold roughly 19% of a sample with around 190,000 clones, over 75% of them seen once. V lost 0 bases, J lost 2 bases, and 7 bases lay in between. Germline loops: CDR1 LGHNA, CDR2 YNFKEQ. The CDR3 loop spans 14 amino acids. The sample consisted of peripheral blood. This chain links TRBV4-2 with TRBJ1-2, with D unclear. This clonotype was obtained from a man aged 50 to 59 with COVID-19, enrolled during active disease. The CDR3 bases are TGTGCCAGCAGCCAAGATCCGGGAAACTATGGCTACACCTTC. It encodes CASSQDPGNYGYTF.